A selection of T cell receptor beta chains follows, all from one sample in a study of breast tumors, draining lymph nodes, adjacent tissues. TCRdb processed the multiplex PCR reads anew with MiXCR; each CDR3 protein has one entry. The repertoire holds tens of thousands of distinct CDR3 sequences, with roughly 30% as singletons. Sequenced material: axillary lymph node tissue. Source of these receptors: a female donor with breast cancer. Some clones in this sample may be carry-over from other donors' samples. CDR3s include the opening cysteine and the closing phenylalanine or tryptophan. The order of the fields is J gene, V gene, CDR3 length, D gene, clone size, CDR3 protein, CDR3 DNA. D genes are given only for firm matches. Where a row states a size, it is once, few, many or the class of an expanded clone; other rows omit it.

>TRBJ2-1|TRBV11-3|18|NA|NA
CASSLGPARSTRAGEQFF
TGTGCCAGCAGCTTAGGACCGGCTAGGTCCACACGGGCGGGTGAGCAGTTCTTC
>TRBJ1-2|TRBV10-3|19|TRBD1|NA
CAISARLTGRDGRLYGYTF
TGTGCCATCAGTGCTAGATTGACAGGGAGGGACGGTCGTCTTTATGGCTACACCTTC
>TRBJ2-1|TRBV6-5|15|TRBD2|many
CASSYGEGPWNEQFF
TGTGCCAGCAGTTACGGGGAGGGCCCTTGGAATGAGCAGTTCTTC
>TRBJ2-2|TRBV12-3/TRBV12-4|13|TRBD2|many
CASSWREAGELFF
TGTGCCAGCAGTTGGCGGGAGGCCGGGGAGCTGTTTTTT
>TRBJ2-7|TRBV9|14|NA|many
CASSAIMTGDEQYF
TGTGCCAGCAGCGCGATAATGACAGGAGACGAGCAGTACTTC
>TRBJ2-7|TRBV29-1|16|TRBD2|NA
CSVEGTSGSPSYEQYF
TGCAGCGTTGAAGGGACTAGCGGGAGTCCTTCCTACGAGCAGTACTTC
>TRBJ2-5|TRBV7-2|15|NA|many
CASSPSRGGVKTQYF
TGTGCCAGCAGCCCATCGAGGGGGGGAGTAAAGACCCAGTACTTC
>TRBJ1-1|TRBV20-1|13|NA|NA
CSARRGQNTEAFF
TGCAGTGCTAGGCGGGGACAGAACACTGAAGCTTTCTTT
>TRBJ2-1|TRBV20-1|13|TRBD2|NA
CSAPTLAGGAQFF
TGCAGTGCTCCTACCCTAGCGGGCGGAGCGCAGTTCTTC
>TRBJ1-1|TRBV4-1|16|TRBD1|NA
CASSLHIGQGRTEAFF
TGCGCCAGCAGCCTACACATAGGACAGGGACGAACTGAAGCTTTCTTT
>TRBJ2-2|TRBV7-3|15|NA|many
CASSLVGGGSGELFF
TGTGCCAGCAGCTTAGTAGGAGGGGGCAGCGGGGAGCTGTTTTTT
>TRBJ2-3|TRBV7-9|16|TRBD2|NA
CASSSGLAGGPDTQYF
TGTGCCAGCAGCAGCGGACTAGCGGGAGGGCCAGATACGCAGTATTTT
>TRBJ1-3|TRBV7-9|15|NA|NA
CASSLIAGVRNTIYF
TGTGCCAGCAGCTTAATAGCAGGGGTCCGAAACACCATATACTTT
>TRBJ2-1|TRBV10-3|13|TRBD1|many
CAIGTARYNEQFF
TGTGCCATCGGGACAGCCAGATACAATGAGCAGTTCTTC
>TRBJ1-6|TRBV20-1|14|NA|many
CSASVRTGNSPLHF
TGCAGTGCTAGCGTTAGGACGGGGAATTCACCCCTCCACTTT
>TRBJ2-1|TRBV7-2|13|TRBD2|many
CASSLGTRNEQFF
TGTGCCAGCAGCTTGGGGACTAGAAATGAGCAGTTCTTC
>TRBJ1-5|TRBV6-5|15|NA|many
CASSSYGRFNQPQHF
TGTGCCAGCAGTTCCTACGGACGTTTCAATCAGCCCCAGCATTTT
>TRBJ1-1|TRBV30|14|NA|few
CAWNPGLQNTEAFF
TGTGCCTGGAATCCCGGACTGCAGAACACTGAAGCTTTCTTT
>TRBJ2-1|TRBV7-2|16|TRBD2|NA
CASSLAPGLAGEEQFF
TGTGCCAGCAGCTTAGCCCCGGGACTAGCGGGAGAAGAGCAGTTCTTC
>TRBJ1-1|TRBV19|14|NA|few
CASSIMSGNTEAFF
TGTGCCAGTAGTATAATGTCGGGGAACACTGAAGCTTTCTTT
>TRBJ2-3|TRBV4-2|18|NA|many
CASSQAEDTSASTDTQYF
TGTGCCAGCAGCCAAGCTGAAGACACCTCCGCTAGCACAGATACGCAGTATTTT
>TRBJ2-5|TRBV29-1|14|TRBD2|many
CSAILAGGGETQYF
TGCAGCGCTATACTAGCGGGAGGGGGGGAGACCCAGTACTTC